This T cell receptor (beta chain) was captured in a study of T cells after yellow fever vaccination. Findings of the study overall: Though it reached lower strength, the secondary response hit its peak faster, day 5 versus 15.

CDR1 SNHLY and CDR2 FYNNEI come from the germline V gene. J gave up 14 bases and V 7 bases, and 9 bases lay outside the gene matches. The CDR3 contains 13 residues. This clonotype appeared many times. Antigen unknown. Via MiXCR, TCRdb re-called the 5' RACE reads, giving one row per CDR3 protein. The sample lists roughly 120,000 distinct CDR3 sequences, 5.5% to 8% seen once, with approximately 3% in the top ten. Sequences were derived from CD4+ T cells sorted from PBMCs, sampled roughly seven weeks after the first yellow fever vaccination. The V and J genes are TRBV2 and TRBJ2-3, with 13 bases fitting TRBD2. This receptor was taken from a man aged 18 to 35 who received the YFV17D yellow fever vaccine. CDR3 coding DNA: TGTGCCAGCATTGGACTAGCGGGGGCACGGAGGTATTTT. Protein sequence: CASIGLAGARRYF.